The rows below give T cell receptor beta chains drawn from one sample of a study of blood T cell repertoires in COVID-19. Method: immunoSEQ multiplex PCR; TCRdb's copy keeps in-frame clones and lacks some. The data hold fewer than 90,000 clones, with roughly 84% observed a single time. The sequenced sample consisted of peripheral blood. The receptors derive from a human donor in a cohort sampled during active COVID-19. CDR3s include the opening cysteine and the closing phenylalanine or tryptophan. D genes are given only for firm matches. Clone size, where shown, is once, few, many, or a class for clones that have expanded.

j_call: TRBJ1-5
cdr3_length: 14
v_call: TRBV28
clone_size: NA
d_call: NA
cdr3_nt: TGTGCCAGCAGTTTGGGAGGGCCTAATCAGCCCCAGCATTTT
cdr3_aa: CASSLGGPNQPQHF

j_call: TRBJ1-1
cdr3_length: 14
v_call: TRBV5-1
clone_size: NA
d_call: NA
cdr3_nt: TGCGCCAGCAGCTTGTGGCAGGCGAACACTGAAGCTTTCTTT
cdr3_aa: CASSLWQANTEAFF

j_call: TRBJ2-7
cdr3_length: 12
v_call: TRBV11-1
clone_size: NA
d_call: NA
cdr3_nt: TGTGCCAGCAGCTTCACAGGGAACGAGCAGTACTTC
cdr3_aa: CASSFTGNEQYF

j_call: TRBJ2-5
cdr3_length: 14
v_call: TRBV19
clone_size: NA
d_call: NA
cdr3_nt: TGTGCCAGTAGTATAGGTGAAGCGGGAGAGACCCAGTACTTC
cdr3_aa: CASSIGEAGETQYF

j_call: TRBJ2-1
cdr3_length: 14
v_call: TRBV6-5
clone_size: NA
d_call: TRBD2
cdr3_nt: TGTGCCAGCAGTTCAGCGGGGGGGCGCAATGAGCAGTTCTTC
cdr3_aa: CASSSAGGRNEQFF

j_call: TRBJ2-1
cdr3_length: 15
v_call: TRBV5-1
clone_size: NA
d_call: TRBD1
cdr3_nt: TGCGCCAGCAGCGCCGGGACAGGGGTCCACAATGAGCAGTTCTTC
cdr3_aa: CASSAGTGVHNEQFF

j_call: TRBJ2-1
cdr3_length: 14
v_call: TRBV10-3
clone_size: once
d_call: NA
cdr3_nt: TGTGCCATCAGTGGGAGCACATACTCCAATGAGCAGTTCTTC
cdr3_aa: CAISGSTYSNEQFF

j_call: TRBJ1-1
cdr3_length: 17
v_call: TRBV5-4
clone_size: NA
d_call: NA
cdr3_nt: TGTGCCAGCAGCTTGGTCTGGGGCGGAGATGGGAACGCTGAAGCTTTCTTT
cdr3_aa: CASSLVWGGDGNAEAFF

j_call: TRBJ2-7
cdr3_length: 14
v_call: TRBV19
clone_size: NA
d_call: NA
cdr3_nt: TGTGCCAGTAGCCTAACGACAACAGTCTACGAGCAGTACTTC
cdr3_aa: CASSLTTTVYEQYF

j_call: TRBJ2-1
cdr3_length: 14
v_call: TRBV2
clone_size: NA
d_call: TRBD2
cdr3_nt: TGTGCCAGCAGTGTAAGCGGGAACTACAATGAGCAGTTCTTC
cdr3_aa: CASSVSGNYNEQFF

j_call: TRBJ2-7
cdr3_length: 16
v_call: TRBV5-1
clone_size: NA
d_call: TRBD2
cdr3_nt: TGCGCCAGCAGCTTCGGGACTAGCGGGGGGAGGTACGAGCAGTACTTC
cdr3_aa: CASSFGTSGGRYEQYF

j_call: TRBJ1-3
cdr3_length: 15
v_call: TRBV11-2
clone_size: once
d_call: NA
cdr3_nt: TGTGCCAGCAGCCCCCGTTGGCAAGCTGGAAACACCATATATTTT
cdr3_aa: CASSPRWQAGNTIYF

j_call: TRBJ2-2
cdr3_length: 14
v_call: TRBV28
clone_size: NA
d_call: NA
cdr3_nt: TGTGCCAGCAGTTCCCCAGGGAACACCGGGGAGCTGTTTTTT
cdr3_aa: CASSSPGNTGELFF

j_call: TRBJ1-1
cdr3_length: 14
v_call: TRBV5-5
clone_size: NA
d_call: NA
cdr3_nt: TGTGCCAGCAGCTTTGGGCAGGGAAACACTGAAGCTTTCTTT
cdr3_aa: CASSFGQGNTEAFF

j_call: TRBJ1-5
cdr3_length: 16
v_call: TRBV19
clone_size: NA
d_call: NA
cdr3_nt: TGTGCCAGTAGTATAGATGCAGGCGCTAGCAATCAGCCCCAGCATTTT
cdr3_aa: CASSIDAGASNQPQHF

j_call: TRBJ1-2
cdr3_length: 13
v_call: TRBV7-8
clone_size: NA
d_call: NA
cdr3_nt: TGTGCCAGCAGCTTAGGGCAGGAATGGGGCTACACCTTC
cdr3_aa: CASSLGQEWGYTF

j_call: TRBJ2-2
cdr3_length: 15
v_call: TRBV5-4
clone_size: once
d_call: TRBD1
cdr3_nt: TGTGCCAGCAGCTCCGGGACAGATCGCACCGGGGAGCTGTTTTTT
cdr3_aa: CASSSGTDRTGELFF

j_call: TRBJ2-5
cdr3_length: 15
v_call: TRBV7-8
clone_size: NA
d_call: NA
cdr3_nt: TGTGCCAGCAGCATTGGTACCGGGAACCAAGAGACCCAGTACTTC
cdr3_aa: CASSIGTGNQETQYF

j_call: TRBJ2-1
cdr3_length: 15
v_call: TRBV9
clone_size: NA
d_call: NA
cdr3_nt: TGTGCCAGCAGCGTAACTTGGCGGGGCTACAATGAGCAGTTCTTC
cdr3_aa: CASSVTWRGYNEQFF

j_call: TRBJ1-4
cdr3_length: 14
v_call: TRBV18
clone_size: NA
d_call: NA
cdr3_nt: TGTGCCAGCTCACCAGGAGCGGCTAATGAAAAACTGTTTTTT
cdr3_aa: CASSPGAANEKLFF

j_call: TRBJ2-5
cdr3_length: 16
v_call: TRBV5-1
clone_size: NA
d_call: TRBD2
cdr3_nt: TGCGCCAGCAGGACGACTAGCGGGGACCCTCGGGAGACCCAGTACTTC
cdr3_aa: CASRTTSGDPRETQYF

j_call: TRBJ2-7
cdr3_length: 18
v_call: TRBV18
clone_size: NA
d_call: NA
cdr3_nt: TGTGCCAGCTCACCATTTCTCACTGACAAGAAAGCAATCTACGAGCAGTACTTC
cdr3_aa: CASSPFLTDKKAIYEQYF

j_call: TRBJ2-7
cdr3_length: 15
v_call: TRBV11-2
clone_size: NA
d_call: TRBD1
cdr3_nt: TGTGCCAGCAGCCCACAGGGGGCGTTCCGCTCCGAGCAGTACTTC
cdr3_aa: CASSPQGAFRSEQYF

j_call: TRBJ1-4
cdr3_length: 14
v_call: TRBV11-2
clone_size: few
d_call: NA
cdr3_nt: TGTGCCAGCAGCCCTGGGGGCGGAAATGAAAAACTGTTTTTT
cdr3_aa: CASSPGGGNEKLFF

j_call: TRBJ2-2
cdr3_length: 16
v_call: TRBV5-1
clone_size: NA
d_call: TRBD2
cdr3_nt: TGCGCCAGCAGACGGCCATTCAGCGGGGGGCCCGGGGAGCTGTTTTTT
cdr3_aa: CASRRPFSGGPGELFF

j_call: TRBJ1-5
cdr3_length: 13
v_call: TRBV6-5
clone_size: NA
d_call: NA
cdr3_nt: TGTGCCAGCAGAGAGACAGAGATTCAGCCCCAGCATTTT
cdr3_aa: CASRETEIQPQHF

j_call: TRBJ1-5
cdr3_length: 15
v_call: TRBV9
clone_size: NA
d_call: TRBD1
cdr3_nt: TGTGCCAGCAGCGCGGGAGGGGGCGGCAATCAGCCCCAGCATTTT
cdr3_aa: CASSAGGGGNQPQHF

j_call: TRBJ2-7
cdr3_length: 16
v_call: TRBV28
clone_size: NA
d_call: NA
cdr3_nt: TGTGCCAGCAGTGACCCTCCGCGGGACAGTACCTACGAGCAGTACTTC
cdr3_aa: CASSDPPRDSTYEQYF

j_call: TRBJ1-4
cdr3_length: 17
v_call: TRBV5-1
clone_size: NA
d_call: NA
cdr3_nt: TGCGCCAGCAGCCCCACTCCTGTGGGGGGGCCTAATGAAAAACTGTTTTTT
cdr3_aa: CASSPTPVGGPNEKLFF

j_call: TRBJ1-1
cdr3_length: 15
v_call: TRBV7-9
clone_size: NA
d_call: NA
cdr3_nt: TGTGCCAGCAGCCACCCCGGGTACACGAACACTGAAGCTTTCTTT
cdr3_aa: CASSHPGYTNTEAFF

j_call: TRBJ1-2
cdr3_length: 13
v_call: TRBV27
clone_size: NA
d_call: NA
cdr3_nt: TGTGCCAGCAGACCTACCGTCGGGAATGGCTACACCTTC
cdr3_aa: CASRPTVGNGYTF

j_call: TRBJ1-3
cdr3_length: 16
v_call: TRBV15
clone_size: NA
d_call: TRBD1
cdr3_nt: TGTGCCACCAGCAGACGACAGGGGGCCTCTGGAAACACCATATATTTT
cdr3_aa: CATSRRQGASGNTIYF

j_call: TRBJ1-6
cdr3_length: 11
v_call: TRBV12-3/TRBV12-4
clone_size: NA
d_call: NA
cdr3_nt: TGTGCCAGCAGCCGGACAGTCGGGCTCCACTTT
cdr3_aa: CASSRTVGLHF

j_call: TRBJ2-2
cdr3_length: 16
v_call: TRBV7-9
clone_size: NA
d_call: NA
cdr3_nt: TGTGCCAGCAGGAAAACGGGGGTCCTGAACACCGGGGAGCTGTTTTTT
cdr3_aa: CASRKTGVLNTGELFF

j_call: TRBJ1-2
cdr3_length: 16
v_call: TRBV5-1
clone_size: NA
d_call: NA
cdr3_nt: TGCGCCAGCAGCTTGTCGGCCGTCGGGGAGACACATGGCTACACCTTC
cdr3_aa: CASSLSAVGETHGYTF

j_call: TRBJ2-1
cdr3_length: 18
v_call: TRBV10-3
clone_size: NA
d_call: TRBD2
cdr3_nt: TGTGCCATCAGTGAGGGACTAGCGGGAGAGAGCTCCTACAATGAGCAGTTCTTC
cdr3_aa: CAISEGLAGESSYNEQFF

j_call: TRBJ2-3
cdr3_length: 15
v_call: TRBV29-1
clone_size: NA
d_call: TRBD1
cdr3_nt: TGCAGCGTTGCGGCCGAGACAGGGCGTGCAGATACGCAGTATTTT
cdr3_aa: CSVAAETGRADTQYF